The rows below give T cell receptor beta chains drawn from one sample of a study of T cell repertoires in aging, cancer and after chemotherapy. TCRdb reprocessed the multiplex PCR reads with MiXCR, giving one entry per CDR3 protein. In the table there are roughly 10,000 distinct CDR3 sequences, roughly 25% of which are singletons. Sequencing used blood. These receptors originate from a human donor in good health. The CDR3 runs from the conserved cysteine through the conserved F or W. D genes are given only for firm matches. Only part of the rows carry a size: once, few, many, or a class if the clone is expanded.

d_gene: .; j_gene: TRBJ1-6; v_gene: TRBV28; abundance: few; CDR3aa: CASSFPIGSSYNSPLHF; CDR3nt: TGTGCCAGCAGTTTCCCCATTGGGAGCTCCTATAATTCACCCCTCCACTTT
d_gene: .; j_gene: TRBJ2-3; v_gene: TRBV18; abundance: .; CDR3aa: CASSPSGGRDTQYF; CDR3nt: TGTGCCAGCTCACCATCCGGTGGCCGGGATACGCAGTATTTT
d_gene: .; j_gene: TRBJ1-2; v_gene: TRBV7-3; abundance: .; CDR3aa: CASSLEGIDGYTF; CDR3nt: TGTGCCAGCAGCTTAGAGGGGATCGATGGCTACACCTTC
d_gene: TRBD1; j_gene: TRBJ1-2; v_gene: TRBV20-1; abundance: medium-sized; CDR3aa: CSARDQGQGLYGYTF; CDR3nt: TGCAGTGCTAGAGATCAGGGACAGGGACTCTATGGCTACACCTTC
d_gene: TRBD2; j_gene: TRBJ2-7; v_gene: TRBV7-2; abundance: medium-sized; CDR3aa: CARTAGTSGGAIEQYF; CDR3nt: TGTGCCAGGACCGCTGGGACTAGCGGGGGGGCTATCGAGCAGTACTTC
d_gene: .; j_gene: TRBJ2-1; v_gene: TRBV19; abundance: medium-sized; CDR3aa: CASSTTIGEQFF; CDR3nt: TGTGCCAGTAGTACCACGATAGGGGAGCAGTTCTTC
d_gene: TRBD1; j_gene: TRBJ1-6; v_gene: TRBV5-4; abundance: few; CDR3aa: CASSLYVGQETPLHF; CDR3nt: TGTGCCAGCAGCTTGTATGTGGGACAGGAGACGCCCCTCCACTTT
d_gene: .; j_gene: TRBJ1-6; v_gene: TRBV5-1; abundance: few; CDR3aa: CASSLAYRDSPLHF; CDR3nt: TGCGCCAGCAGCTTGGCCTACAGAGATTCACCCCTCCACTTT
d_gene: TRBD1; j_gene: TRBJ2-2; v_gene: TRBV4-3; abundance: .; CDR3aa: CASSQDNRGINTGELFF; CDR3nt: TGCGCCAGCAGCCAAGATAACAGGGGGATAAACACCGGGGAGCTGTTTTTT
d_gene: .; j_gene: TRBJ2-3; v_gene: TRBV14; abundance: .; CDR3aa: CASSHWGTQYF; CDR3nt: TGTGCCAGCAGCCACTGGGGTACGCAGTATTTT
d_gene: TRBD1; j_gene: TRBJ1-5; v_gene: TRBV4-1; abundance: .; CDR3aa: CASSQDRDRVDQPQHF; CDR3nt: TGCGCCAGCAGCCAAGATAGGGACAGGGTTGATCAGCCCCAGCATTTT
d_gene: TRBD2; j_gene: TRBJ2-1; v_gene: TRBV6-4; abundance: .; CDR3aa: CASSDEAGGYNEQFF; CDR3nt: TGTGCCAGCAGTGACGAAGCGGGGGGTTACAATGAGCAGTTCTTC
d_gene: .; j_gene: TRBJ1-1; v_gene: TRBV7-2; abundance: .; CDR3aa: CASSFDSPEAFF; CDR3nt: TGTGCCAGCAGCTTTGACAGCCCTGAAGCTTTCTTT
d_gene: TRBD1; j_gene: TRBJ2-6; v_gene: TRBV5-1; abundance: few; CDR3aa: CASSLVGGPGANVLTF; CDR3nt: TGCGCCAGCAGCTTGGTAGGGGGCCCTGGGGCCAACGTCCTGACTTTC
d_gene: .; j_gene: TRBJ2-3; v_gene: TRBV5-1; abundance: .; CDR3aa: CASSFITGPSTDTQYF; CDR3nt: TGCGCCAGCAGCTTTATAACAGGGCCTAGCACAGATACGCAGTATTTT